This T cell receptor (beta chain) was observed in a study of neoadjuvant anti-PD-1 for oral cavity cancer (dated by TCRdb to the early 2020s). A note on the overall study: Three to four biweekly doses of nivolumab at 3 mg/kg were mostly administered to patients before curative-intent surgical resection. The parent correlative cohort included some twelve patients, with an approximately 34% response rate. Patients without progression received a fourth nivolumab dose around day 43 and underwent definitive surgical resection on days 50-56. Responders were defined as patients with complete response, partial response or stable disease by RECIST 1.1; non-responders were defined as patients with progression.

This clone is a singleton in its sample. Its target antigen remains unknown. No base-level quality is on record; no much larger clone is a single base apart. This specimen's time point label, interpreted: after neoadjuvant nivolumab, at surgical resection. Patients were newly diagnosed with stage II-IVA oral cavity squamous cell carcinoma and had received no prior systemic or radiation treatment. The cohort was made up of patients with locally advanced, HPV-negative oral cavity squamous cell carcinoma. Peripheral blood mononuclear cells were analyzed directly and were not maintained or expanded in culture. The samples were drawn from a longitudinal correlative study tied to a single-arm phase II trial testing neoadjuvant nivolumab in oral cavity squamous cell carcinoma. Genomic DNA-based TCRbeta sequencing was performed on subject-matched pre- and post-treatment PBMCs and tumors from three responders and three non-responders. Peripheral blood mononuclear cells were collected before nivolumab treatment and again after treatment, at the time of surgery. Genomic DNA was isolated from PBMCs using the Maxwell RSC DNA from Cells kit.

Paper-wide results and their limitations: Higher pretreatment blood TCRbeta clonality and lower post-treatment tumor TCRbeta clonality were correlated with higher pretreatment blood Treg/Th17 ratios. The TCR analyses had only a few patients in each response group, and the authors called for validation in larger cohorts. Within PBMCs, T cell clonality (Gini index) was significantly higher in non-responders than responders after neoadjuvant nivolumab.

For deep sequencing of PBMC libraries, mostly about 480 ng of input genomic DNA was used, and six replicates were run per sample. The immunoSEQ hsTCRbeta kit was used to prepare TCRbeta libraries, following the manufacturer's instructions. The completed libraries were mixed into a single pool at 3 nM, then sequenced with an Illumina NovaSeq 6000 S4 flow cell. Regarding the original processing steps: The immunoSEQ Analyzer handled quality control and preprocessing of the raw data. The analysis was limited to productive rearrangements, and each clonotype was defined by a unique CDR3 amino acid sequence. Repertoire clonality was estimated as the Gini-Simpson index, computed with the R package tcR. Student's t test was used to compare Gini indices, and Pearson correlation was used to assess associations with tumor size change. TCRdb provides this immuneACCESS table in a form limited to in-frame rearrangements. Some clones are lacking; in checked studies, under half of them reflect an unresolved V gene, and why the rest are absent is not known. The D gene and trimming were derived from the DNA, and the V and J assignments and clone size from that table. Within this sample are approximately 8,200 clones, with 70% of them counted one time only. 2.5% to 3% of the sample goes to the ten largest clones.

CDR1 and CDR2, per the germline V gene, are LGHNA and YSLEER. The CDR3 measures 15 amino acids from cysteine to phenylalanine. The retained sequence is limited to the CDR3, 45 bases, with the frame set at the first base. The trim is 0 bases for V and 9 bases for J, with a gap of 14 bases between the germline ends. The sequences come from PBMCs, collected after nivolumab (anti-PD-1) treatment. This TCR was sampled from a person aged 35-79 years with oral cavity squamous cell carcinoma. The chain is made from TRBV4-3 and TRBJ2-2; the D gene remains uncertain. CDR3 region: CASSQDYIVSRELFF. Here is the DNA: TGCGCCAGCAGCCAAGATTATATTGTGTCCCGGGAGCTGTTTTTT.